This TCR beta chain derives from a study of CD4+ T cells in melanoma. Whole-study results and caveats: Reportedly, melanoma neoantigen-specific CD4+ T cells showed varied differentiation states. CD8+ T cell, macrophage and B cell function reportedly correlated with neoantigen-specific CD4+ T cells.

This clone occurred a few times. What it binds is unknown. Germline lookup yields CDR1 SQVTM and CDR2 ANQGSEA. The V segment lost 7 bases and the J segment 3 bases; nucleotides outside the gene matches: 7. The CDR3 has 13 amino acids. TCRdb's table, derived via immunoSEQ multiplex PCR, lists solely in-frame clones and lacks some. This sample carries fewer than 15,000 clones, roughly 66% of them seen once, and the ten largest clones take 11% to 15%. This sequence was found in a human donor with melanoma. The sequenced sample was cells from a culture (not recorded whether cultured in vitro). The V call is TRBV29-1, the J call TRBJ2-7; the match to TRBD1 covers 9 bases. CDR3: CSASGQGLYEQYF. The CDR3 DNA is TGCAGCGCCTCGGGACAGGGACTCTACGAGCAGTACTTC.